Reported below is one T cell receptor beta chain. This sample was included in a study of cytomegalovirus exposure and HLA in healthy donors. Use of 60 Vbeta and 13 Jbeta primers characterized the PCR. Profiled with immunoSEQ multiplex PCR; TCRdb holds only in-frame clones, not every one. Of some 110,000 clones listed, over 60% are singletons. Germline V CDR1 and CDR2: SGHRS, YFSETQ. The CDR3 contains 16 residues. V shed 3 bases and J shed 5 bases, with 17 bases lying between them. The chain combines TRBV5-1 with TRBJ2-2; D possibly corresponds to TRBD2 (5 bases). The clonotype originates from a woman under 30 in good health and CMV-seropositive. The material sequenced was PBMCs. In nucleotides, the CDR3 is TGCGCCAGCAGCTCCCTGGATCGGCCGGGGACCGGGGAGCTGTTTTTT. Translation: CASSSLDRPGTGELFF.